A single sample gave rise to the 12 T cell receptor beta chains below, sequenced in a study of blood T cell repertoires in COVID-19. Profiled with immunoSEQ multiplex PCR; TCRdb holds only in-frame clones, not every one. The table has around 250,000 clones, 85% to 90% seen once. Sequencing was performed on PBMCs or T cells enriched from blood (not recorded which). All receptors come from a young woman with acute COVID-19.

The genes are TRBV28 and TRBJ2-7, with D maybe TRBD2 (6 bases). The CDR3 sequence is 14 residues long. Trimming shortened V by 1 base and J by 2 bases, and 9 bases separated the two germline ends. Germline values: CDR1 MDHEN, CDR2 SYDVKM. The CDR3 is CASSLFGSTYEQYF. CDR3 bases: TGTGCCAGCAGTTTATTCGGGAGCACCTACGAGCAGTACTTC. The variable domain in full, completed from reference TRBV28 and TRBJ2-7, reads DVKVTQSSRYLVKRTGEKVFLECVQDMDHENMFWYRQDPGLGLRLIYFSYDVKMKEKGDIPEGYSVSREKKERFSLILESASTNQTSMYLCASSLFGSTYEQYFGPGTRLTVT.

This rearrangement joins TRBV28 to TRBJ2-7, with TRBD1 matching 7 bases. This CDR3 spans 14 amino acids. The junction had 7 bases not matched to a gene; V was cut back by 3 bases and J by 5 bases. Germline assignment: CDR1 MDHEN and CDR2 SYDVKM. DNA for the CDR3: TGTGCCAGCAGTTTGGGACAGCCTCCGCACGAGCAGTACTTC. Translation: CASSLGQPPHEQYF.

The V and J genes are TRBV19 and TRBJ1-1, with 10 bases matching TRBD1. Per the germline V gene, CDR1 is LNHDA and CDR2 is SQIVND (reference sequence). The CDR3 consists of 15 residues. J was trimmed by 5 bases and V by 4 bases; bases with no gene match: 7. The CDR3 region has the DNA TGTGCCAGTAGTACCCGACAGGGGGCGCGAACTGAAGCTTTCTTT. It is translated as CASSTRQGARTEAFF.

The chain carries TRBV29-1 and TRBJ1-6, with D perhaps matching TRBD1 (5 bases). This CDR3 is 13 amino acids long. Germline lookup yields CDR1 SQVTM and CDR2 ANQGSEA. The ends were cut back, 4 bases at V and 5 bases at J, with 9 bases in the middle. The CDR3 nucleotides read TGCAGCGTTGCGGAGGGGAATAATTCACCCCTCCACTTT. This encodes CSVAEGNNSPLHF.

The chain combines TRBV12-3 or TRBV12-4 with TRBJ2-7; 10 bases line up with TRBD1. The CDR3 is made up of 13 amino acids. Trimming cost V 8 bases and J 5 bases; bases outside gene matches: 6. In DNA form, the CDR3 reads TGTGCCAGCGGAGGGACAGGGGACAACGAGCAGTACTTC. Translating gives CASGGTGDNEQYF.

The V call is TRBV10-2, the J call TRBJ1-5, with D unclear. The V and J ends lost 7 bases and 2 bases respectively, with 9 bases between them. Germline-derived CDR1 and CDR2 are WSHSY and SAAADI. The CDR3 is made up of 13 amino acids. CDR3: CASNSLGNQPQHF. In nucleotides, the CDR3 is TGCGCCAGCAACAGTCTTGGCAATCAGCCCCAGCATTTT.

This clone was seen only once. The chain employs TRBV19 and TRBJ2-1, with 9 positions matching TRBD2. The germline V gene encodes CDR1 LNHDA and CDR2 SQIVND (reference sequence). The CDR3 length is 17 residues. The junction had 6 bases not matched to a gene; V was cut back by 1 base and J by 2 bases. The CDR3, as DNA: TGTGCCAGTAGTATAGTGGGTCCTAGCGGGGCCTACAATGAGCAGTTCTTC. Protein: CASSIVGPSGAYNEQFF.

The chain links TRBV19 to TRBJ2-5; 7 nucleotides line up with TRBD2. CDR1 LNHDA and CDR2 SQIVND come from the germline V gene (reference sequence). Germline trimming cut 10 bases from V and 3 bases from J; bases unmatched to any gene: 8. The CDR3 loop spans 13 amino acids. The CDR3 here is CATALGGEETQYF. The CDR3, as DNA: TGTGCCACCGCCTTGGGAGGGGAAGAGACCCAGTACTTC.

The rearrangement joins TRBV24-1 to TRBJ2-2, with 11 bases aligning to TRBD2. Losses at the gene ends were 4 bases for V and 5 bases for J; bases not matched to a gene: 5. The CDR3 runs 16 residues. Germline-derived CDR1 and CDR2 are KGHDR and SFDVKD. CDR3 protein: CATSELLAGVTGELFF. In DNA, the CDR3 is TGTGCCACCAGTGAATTACTAGCGGGAGTTACCGGGGAGCTGTTTTTT.

This clone was found once. The chain combines TRBV29-1 with TRBJ2-1, with 9 bases fitting TRBD2. V lost 4 bases and J lost 4; bases outside the gene matches: 8. The CDR3 spans 15 residues. Germline V CDR1 and CDR2: SQVTM, ANQGSEA. CDR3 in amino acids: CSVGRRLAEYNEQFF. CDR3 DNA sequence: TGCAGCGTTGGGAGGAGACTAGCGGAGTACAATGAGCAGTTCTTC.

This chain links TRBV18 with TRBJ2-1, with no clear D. This CDR3 contains 16 residues. The V and J ends lost 4 bases and 0 bases respectively, with 13 bases between them. Per germline, CDR1 KGHSH and CDR2 LQKENI. CDR3 in DNA: TGTGCCAGCTCACACAGTTTCGGTAGCTCCTACAATGAGCAGTTCTTC. Amino acid sequence: CASSHSFGSSYNEQFF.

The rearrangement uses TRBV19 and TRBJ1-2, with 7 positions matching TRBD1. The CDR3 sequence is 13 residues long. CDR1 and CDR2 (germline): LNHDA, SQIVND (reference sequence). Trimming took 9 bases from V and 4 from J; bases not matched to a gene: 8. Written as DNA, the CDR3 is TGTGCCAGCTCCTTCGGGACAGCCTATGGCTACACCTTC. It encodes CASSFGTAYGYTF.